The entry that follows covers one TCR beta chain sequence. The junction departs from the called germline gene at one end, perhaps through a read error. The sample comes from a study of technical replicates of blood from a handful of donors. CDR1 and CDR2 from the germline V gene are SGHKS and YYEKEE (reference sequence). This CDR3 region has 14 residues. Clones were sequenced by immunoSEQ multiplex PCR, and TCRdb holds only the in-frame ones, with some missing. In the table there are fewer than 95,000 clones, roughly 94% of which are singletons. The chain links TRBV5-5 to TRBJ1-5; TRBD1 aligns across 7 bases. The sequenced material came from T cells isolated from PBMCs. This TCR came from a human donor in good health. The CDR3 loop reads CASSLGQGKQPQHF. CDR3 nucleotide sequence: TGTGCCAGCAGCTTGGGACAGGGCAAGCAGCCCCAGCATTTT.